This passage covers 19 T cell receptor beta chains from one sample sequenced in a study of blood T cell repertoires in COVID-19. Method: immunoSEQ multiplex PCR; TCRdb's copy keeps in-frame clones and lacks some. Of approximately 89,000 clones listed, about 83% are singletons. Sequences were obtained from peripheral blood. These receptors were taken from a human donor in a cohort sampled during active COVID-19.

The chain carries TRBV30 and TRBJ1-2; 7 bases fit TRBD1. The CDR3 consists of 17 residues. CDR1 and CDR2 from the germline V gene are GTSNPN and SVGIG (reference sequence). J lost 4 bases, V lost 1 base, and 15 bases had no gene match. The CDR3 sequence is CAWSAGGKGAVSYGYTF. The CDR3 DNA reads as TGTGCCTGGAGTGCCGGTGGGAAGGGGGCTGTCTCCTATGGCTACACCTTC.

J is TRBJ2-7 and V is TRBV5-1; the match to TRBD1 covers 7 bases. CDR1 and CDR2 (germline): SGHRS, YFSETQ. The CDR3 length is 14 residues. Trimming removed 4 bases from V and 0 bases from J; junction bases left unmatched: 4. The CDR3 DNA sequence: TGCGCCAGCAGCGTGACAGGGAGCTCCTACGAGCAGTACTTC. This translates into CASSVTGSSYEQYF.

The V gene is TRBV28, the J gene TRBJ2-3; the D gene is possibly TRBD2 (6 bases). Germline CDR1 MDHEN, CDR2 SYDVKM. The CDR3 has 15 residues. Trimming removed 6 bases from V and 4 bases from J, with 17 bases in between. CDR3 residues: CASRFTPQRADTQYF. The CDR3 nucleotides read TGTGCCAGCAGATTCACACCTCAGCGGGCAGATACGCAGTATTTT. Full variable domain (missing parts from reference TRBV28 and TRBJ2-3): DVKVTQSSRYLVKRTGEKVFLECVQDMDHENMFWYRQDPGLGLRLIYFSYDVKMKEKGDIPEGYSVSREKKERFSLILESASTNQTSMYLCASRFTPQRADTQYFGPGTRLTVL.

This clone was detected ten times or more. The chain recombines TRBV30 with TRBJ1-1, with TRBD1 identical over 7 bases. This CDR3 spans 15 amino acids. V trimming: 2 bases; J trimming: 1 base; junction bases outside the gene matches: 7. Germline-derived CDR1 and CDR2 are GTSNPN and SVGIG (reference sequence). In DNA form, the CDR3 reads TGTGCCTGGAGTCGGGGGGGACAGAAGAACACTGAAGCTTTCTTT. Encoded protein: CAWSRGGQKNTEAFF.

J is TRBJ2-3 and V is TRBV5-4, with a possible D match to TRBD1 (5 bases). V was clipped by 0 bases and J by 4 bases, with 12 bases between them. Germline CDR1 SGHNT, CDR2 YYREEE (reference sequence). This CDR3 region has 15 residues. The CDR3 reads CASSLGTLGPDTQYF. As DNA, the CDR3 is TGTGCCAGCAGCTTGGGGACCTTGGGGCCAGATACGCAGTATTTT. Looking up the rest from reference TRBV5-4 and TRBJ2-3 gives the full variable domain: ETGVTQSPTHLIKTRGQQVTLRCSSQSGHNTVSWYQQALGQGPQFIFQYYREEENGRGNFPPRFSGLQFPNYSSELNVNALELDDSALYLCASSLGTLGPDTQYFGPGTRLTVL.

The V call is TRBV5-1, the J call TRBJ2-1; 10 bases are a match to TRBD1. Germline CDR1 and CDR2: SGHRS and YFSETQ. The CDR3 is 18 amino acids. Unmatched junction bases numbered 13, after V lost 4 bases and J lost 3 bases. CDR3 sequence: CASSPNPLGTGDYNEQFF. The CDR3 nucleotides are TGCGCCAGCAGCCCGAACCCCCTAGGGACAGGGGACTACAATGAGCAGTTCTTC.

The J gene is TRBJ2-7, the V gene TRBV10-3; D gene unclear. The CDR3 consists of 14 residues. The V and J ends lost 3 bases and 0 bases respectively, with 9 bases between them. Germline V gene sequence: CDR1 ENHRY, CDR2 SYGVKD. CDR3 protein: CAISDSTTSYEQYF. In DNA form, the CDR3 reads TGTGCCATCAGTGATAGCACTACCTCCTACGAGCAGTACTTC.

The chain couples TRBV18 to TRBJ2-7; 10 bases fit TRBD2. Germline CDR1 is KGHSH and CDR2 is LQKENI. The CDR3 is 17 amino acids. The ends lost 6 bases at V and 4 bases at J; junction bases unmatched: 15. In DNA form, the CDR3 reads TGTGCCAGCTCTCGGACAGCCCCCCTTAGCGGGAGGTACGAGCAGTACTTC. Translated: CASSRTAPLSGRYEQYF.

V is TRBV6-6 and J is TRBJ1-2, with 9 bases fitting TRBD1. V was clipped by 6 bases and J by 6 bases; unmatched bases: 8. The CDR3 consists of 14 residues. Germline assignment: CDR1 MNHNY and CDR2 SVGAGI (reference sequence). The CDR3 DNA reads as TGTGCCAGCAGGCACACGGGGACAGGGAATGGCTACACCTTC. Protein product: CASRHTGTGNGYTF.

This chain links TRBV15 with TRBJ1-4; 7 positions agree with TRBD1. The germline gives CDR1 LNHNV, CDR2 YYDKDF (reference sequence). V was clipped by 0 bases and J by 7 bases; unmatched bases: 5. The CDR3 is 15 amino acids. DNA for the CDR3: TGTGCCACCAGCAGAGATCTAGGGGGCGGTGAAAAACTGTTTTTT. This codes for CATSRDLGGGEKLFF.

This clone showed up just a few times. The gene calls are TRBV4-2 and TRBJ2-2; 8 nucleotides line up with TRBD2. The length of the CDR3 is 19 residues. Trimming cost V 5 bases and J 2 bases; bases outside gene matches: 16. Germline CDR1 reads LGHNA; CDR2 reads YNFKEQ. The CDR3 coding sequence is TGTGCCAGCAGCACCCTCGGAATAGAGAGCGGGAGTAACACCGGGGAGCTGTTTTTT. Protein sequence: CASSTLGIESGSNTGELFF.

V gene TRBV28 combines with J gene TRBJ2-4, with a possible D match to TRBD1 (6 bases). Trimming shortened V by 5 bases and J by 4 bases, and 21 bases separated the two germline ends. The CDR3 length is 17 residues. CDR1 and CDR2 (germline): MDHEN, SYDVKM. For the CDR3, the DNA is TGTGCCAGCAGTCCCCAACAGGGAATGGTCGCTAAAAACATTCAGTACTTC. Amino acid sequence: CASSPQQGMVAKNIQYF.

This chain's CDR3 is CASSLTRGHNEQFF. CDR3 nucleotides: TGTGCCAGCAGCTTGACTAGGGGGCACAATGAGCAGTTCTTC. This chain connects TRBV7-2 to TRBJ2-1; TRBD1 might be the D (7 bases). Per germline, CDR1 SGHTA and CDR2 FQGNSA. The CDR3 consists of 14 residues. V was clipped by 3 bases and J by 5 bases, with 11 bases between them.

This clone was observed a single time. This sequence joins TRBV3-1 (or the pseudogene TRBV3-2) and TRBJ1-3; no definite D call. This CDR3 has 12 amino acids. The V end was cut by 4 bases, the J end by 5 bases, with 6 bases between. The germline gives CDR1 LGHDT, CDR2 YNNKEL (reference sequence). Written as DNA, the CDR3 is TGTGCCAGCAGCCCACAGAGAAACACCATATATTTT. Its protein product is CASSPQRNTIYF.

This clone appeared once. This chain links TRBV19 with TRBJ1-3; TRBD1 aligns across 7 bases. CDR3 length: 16 amino acids. Germline values: CDR1 LNHDA, CDR2 SQIVND (reference sequence). V dropped 5 bases and J dropped 1; count of bases not matched to a gene: 8. DNA of the CDR3: TGTGCCAGTAGTCCCCAGGGGGGCGCTTCTGGAAACACCATATATTTT. Protein product: CASSPQGGASGNTIYF.

The CDR3 reads CASSPDAASTDTQYF. CDR3 nucleotides: TGTGCCAGCTCACCCGATGCGGCCAGCACAGATACGCAGTATTTT. V usage is TRBV18 and J usage is TRBJ2-3; no reliable D call. Trimming stripped 3 bases from V and 0 bases from J, with 10 bases between. The CDR3 runs 15 residues. Germline assignment: CDR1 KGHSH and CDR2 LQKENI.

The chain has TRBV9 and TRBJ1-3; 7 nucleotides align to TRBD1. J was trimmed by 3 bases and V by 0 bases; bases with no gene match: 3. The CDR3 has 15 residues. Germline assignment: CDR1 SGDLS and CDR2 YYNGEE. CDR3 in DNA: TGTGCCAGCAGCGTAGAGACAGGGAGTGGAAACACCATATATTTT. Translation: CASSVETGSGNTIYF.

The V gene is TRBV7-8, the J gene TRBJ2-1; no definite D call. The CDR3 has 16 residues. Between the trimmed V and J ends, which lost 2 bases and 2 bases, there was a span of 13 bases. Germline CDR1 SGHVS, CDR2 FQNEAQ. The CDR3 DNA is TGTGCCAGCAGCTTAAGAGGCCTCACCCCCTACAATGAGCAGTTCTTC. Translating it yields CASSLRGLTPYNEQFF.

Of note for this clone: A junction boundary mismatches the germline segment, possibly from a read error. The V gene is TRBV4-1, the J gene TRBJ1-2; 8 bases line up with TRBD1. This CDR3 comprises 13 residues. CDR1 is MGHRA, CDR2 YSYEKL, per germline. CDR3 amino acids: CASSQGMTGASFF. The CDR3 DNA reads as TGCGCCAGCAGCCAAGGGATGACAGGGGCGTCGTTTTTC.